A single T cell receptor beta chain is shown here with its context. As yet, its antigen is unknown. This sample is drawn from a study of CD4+ T cells in melanoma. Sequencing was performed with immunoSEQ multiplex PCR; in TCRdb, only in-frame clones are kept and a portion is missing. The table records over 100,000 clones, about 92% of them present only once. Study-wide findings and caveats: CD8+ T cell, macrophage and B cell function reportedly correlated with neoantigen-specific CD4+ T cells. In melanoma, neoantigen-specific CD4+ T cells reportedly differed in differentiation state.

The CDR3 is 14 amino acids. J lost 3 bases, V lost 2 bases, and 4 bases had no gene match. CDR1 and CDR2 (germline): SGHRS, YFSETQ. This TCR was recovered from a human donor with melanoma. The chain is built from TRBV5-1 and TRBJ2-7; TRBD2 aligns across 8 bases. Sample: peripheral blood. CDR3 nucleotides: TGCGCCAGCAGCTTTGGTAGCGGGGTCTACGAGCAGTACTTC. Amino acids: CASSFGSGVYEQYF.